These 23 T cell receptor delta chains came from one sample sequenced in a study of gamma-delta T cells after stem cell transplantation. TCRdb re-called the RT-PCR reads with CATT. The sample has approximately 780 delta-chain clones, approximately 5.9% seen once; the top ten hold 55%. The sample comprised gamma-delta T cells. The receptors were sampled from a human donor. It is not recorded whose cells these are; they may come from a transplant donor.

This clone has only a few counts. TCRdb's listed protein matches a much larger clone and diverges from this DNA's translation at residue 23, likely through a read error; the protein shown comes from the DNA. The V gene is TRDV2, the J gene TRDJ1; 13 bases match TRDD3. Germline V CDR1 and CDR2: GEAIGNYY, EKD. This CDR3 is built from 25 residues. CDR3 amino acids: CACDTGFSVSPTGGYAMLSPDKPIF. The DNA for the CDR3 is TGTGCCTGTGACACCGGTTTCTCCGTCTCCCCTACTGGGGGATACGCGATGCTGTCGCCCGATAAACCCATCTTT.

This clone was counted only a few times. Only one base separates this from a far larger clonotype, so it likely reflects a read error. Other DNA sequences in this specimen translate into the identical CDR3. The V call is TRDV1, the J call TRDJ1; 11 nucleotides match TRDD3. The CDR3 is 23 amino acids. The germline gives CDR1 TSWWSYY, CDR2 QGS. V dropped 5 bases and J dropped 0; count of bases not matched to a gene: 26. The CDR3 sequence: CALGPSGYAPPWGIRSYTDKLIF. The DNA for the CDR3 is TGTGCTCTTGGGCCGTCCGGCTATGCCCCTCCATGGGGGATACGATCCTACACCGATAAACTCATCTTT.

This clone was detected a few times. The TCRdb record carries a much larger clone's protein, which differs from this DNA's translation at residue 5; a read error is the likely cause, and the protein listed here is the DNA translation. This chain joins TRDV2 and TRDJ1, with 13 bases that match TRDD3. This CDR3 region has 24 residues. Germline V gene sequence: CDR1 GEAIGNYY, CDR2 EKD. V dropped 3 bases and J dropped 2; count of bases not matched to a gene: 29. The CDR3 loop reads CACDAVARPYELGDTSISTDKLIF. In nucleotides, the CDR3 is TGTGCCTGTGACGCCGTGGCCCGACCATACGAACTGGGGGATACGTCGATATCTACCGATAAACTCATCTTT.

The CDR3 protein is CACDTRGRGDTPTDKLIF. CDR3 DNA: TGTGCCTGTGACACGAGGGGACGGGGGGATACGCCAACCGATAAACTCATCTTT. The chain is built from TRDV2 and TRDJ1, with TRDD3 matching 10 bases. TCRdb supplies no J gene; here it was assigned by aligning the nucleotide sequence to germline. The CDR3 runs 18 residues. Germline V lookup: CDR1 GEAIGNYY, CDR2 EKD. V gave up 1 base and J gave up 2 bases; unmatched junction bases: 12.

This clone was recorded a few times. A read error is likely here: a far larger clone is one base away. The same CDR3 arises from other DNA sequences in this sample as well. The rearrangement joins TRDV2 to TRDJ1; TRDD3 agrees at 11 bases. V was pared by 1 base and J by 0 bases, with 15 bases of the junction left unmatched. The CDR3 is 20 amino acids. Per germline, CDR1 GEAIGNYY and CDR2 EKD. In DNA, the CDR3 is TGTGCCTGTGACACTATCTCGCCTGGGGGATACCCCTCTAACACCGATAAACTCATCTTT. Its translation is CACDTISPGGYPSNTDKLIF.

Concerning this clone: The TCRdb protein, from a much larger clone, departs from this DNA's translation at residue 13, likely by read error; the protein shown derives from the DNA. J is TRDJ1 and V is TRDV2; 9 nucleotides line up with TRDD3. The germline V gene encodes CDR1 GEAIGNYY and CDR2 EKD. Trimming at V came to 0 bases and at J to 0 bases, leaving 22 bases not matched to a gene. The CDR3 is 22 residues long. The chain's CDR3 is CACDTVNPTGDTGEGYTDKLIF. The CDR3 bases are TGTGCCTGTGACACCGTAAATCCTACGGGGGATACAGGGGAGGGTTACACCGATAAACTCATCTTT.

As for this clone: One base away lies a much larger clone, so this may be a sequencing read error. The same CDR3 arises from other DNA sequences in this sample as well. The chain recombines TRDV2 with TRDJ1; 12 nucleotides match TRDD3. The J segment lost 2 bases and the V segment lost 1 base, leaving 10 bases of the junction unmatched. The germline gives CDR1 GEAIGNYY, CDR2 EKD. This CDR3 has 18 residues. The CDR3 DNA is TGTGCCTGTGACACGCTGGTACTGGGGGATACACCAACCGATAAACTCATCTTT. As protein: CACDTLVLGDTPTDKLIF.

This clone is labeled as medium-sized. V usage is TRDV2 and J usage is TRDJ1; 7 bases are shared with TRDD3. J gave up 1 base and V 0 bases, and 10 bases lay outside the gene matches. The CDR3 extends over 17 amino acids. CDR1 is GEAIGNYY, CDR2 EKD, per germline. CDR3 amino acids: CACDTLGALNRTDKLIF. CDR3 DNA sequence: TGTGCCTGTGACACCCTGGGGGCCCTTAACCGCACCGATAAACTCATCTTT.

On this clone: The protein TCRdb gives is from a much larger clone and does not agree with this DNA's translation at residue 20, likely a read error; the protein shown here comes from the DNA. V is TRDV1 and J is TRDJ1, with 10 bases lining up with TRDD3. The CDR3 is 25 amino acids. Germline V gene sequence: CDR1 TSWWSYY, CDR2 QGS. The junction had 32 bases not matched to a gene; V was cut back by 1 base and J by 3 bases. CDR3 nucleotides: TGTGCTCTTGGGGAACCCCAGCCCACCGGGCCTTCCTGGGTGGGGGATACTGTCGACGCCGATAAACTCATCTTT. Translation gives CALGEPQPTGPSWVGDTVDADKLIF.

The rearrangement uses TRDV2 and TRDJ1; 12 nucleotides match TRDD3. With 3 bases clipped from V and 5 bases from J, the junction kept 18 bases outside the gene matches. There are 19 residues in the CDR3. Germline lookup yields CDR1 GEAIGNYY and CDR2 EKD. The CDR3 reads CACDPLPSTVLGDTDKLIF. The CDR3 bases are TGTGCCTGTGACCCTCTTCCTTCCACCGTACTGGGGGATACAGATAAACTCATCTTT.

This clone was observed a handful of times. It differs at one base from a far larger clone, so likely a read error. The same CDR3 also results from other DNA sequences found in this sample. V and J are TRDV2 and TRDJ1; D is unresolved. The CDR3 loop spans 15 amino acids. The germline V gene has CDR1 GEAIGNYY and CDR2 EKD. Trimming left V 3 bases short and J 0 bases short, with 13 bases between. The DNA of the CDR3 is TGTGCCTGTGACTCTCTCGGAACTTACACCGATAAACTCATCTTT. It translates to CACDSLGTYTDKLIF.

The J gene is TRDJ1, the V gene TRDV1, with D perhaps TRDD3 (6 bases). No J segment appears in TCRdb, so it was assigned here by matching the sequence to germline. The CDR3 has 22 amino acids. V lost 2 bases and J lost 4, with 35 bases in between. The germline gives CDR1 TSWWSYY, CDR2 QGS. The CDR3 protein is CALGEKFITIRKIRGESDKLIF. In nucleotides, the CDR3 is TGTGCTCTTGGGGAAAAGTTCATTACTATACGGAAAATACGGGGGGAGAGCGATAAACTCATCTTT.

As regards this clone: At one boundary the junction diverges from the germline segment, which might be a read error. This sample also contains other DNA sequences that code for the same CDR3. The CDR3 loop reads CACDTIDKTDKLIF. The CDR3 coding sequence is TGTGCCTGCGACACAATAGATAAGACCGACAAACTCATCTTT. V is TRDV2 and J is TRDJ1, with D perhaps TRDD1 (5 bases). The CDR3 is 14 amino acids. Germline values: CDR1 GEAIGNYY, CDR2 EKD.

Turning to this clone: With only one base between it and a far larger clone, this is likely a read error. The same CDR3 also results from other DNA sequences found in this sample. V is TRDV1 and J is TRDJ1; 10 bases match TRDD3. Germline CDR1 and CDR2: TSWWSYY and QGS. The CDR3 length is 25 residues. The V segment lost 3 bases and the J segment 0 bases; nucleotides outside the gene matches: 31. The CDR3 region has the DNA TGTGCTCTTGGGGAGCCCCAGCCCACCGGGCCTTCCTGGGTGGGGGATACTGTCGACACCGATAAACTCATCTTT. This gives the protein CALGEPQPTGPSWVGDTVDTDKLIF.

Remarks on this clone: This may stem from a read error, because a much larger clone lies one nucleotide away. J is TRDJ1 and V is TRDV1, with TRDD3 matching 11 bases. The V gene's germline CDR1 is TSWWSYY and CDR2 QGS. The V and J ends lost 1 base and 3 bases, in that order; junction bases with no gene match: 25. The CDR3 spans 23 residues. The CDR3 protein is CALGEPTPFRGAGGYLDSDKLIF. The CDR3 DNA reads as TGTGCTCTTGGGGAACCCACCCCTTTCCGGGGAGCTGGGGGATACCTTGACTCCGATAAACTCATCTTT.

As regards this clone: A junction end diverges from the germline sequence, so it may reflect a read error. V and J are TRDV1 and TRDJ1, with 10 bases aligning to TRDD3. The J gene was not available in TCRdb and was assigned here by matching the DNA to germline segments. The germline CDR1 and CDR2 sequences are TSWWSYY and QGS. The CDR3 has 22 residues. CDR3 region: CAIGETAFRGGIRPTYTDKLIF. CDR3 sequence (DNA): TGTGCTATTGGGGAAACGGCCTTCAGAGGGGGGATACGCCCCACGTACACCGATAAACTCATCTTT.

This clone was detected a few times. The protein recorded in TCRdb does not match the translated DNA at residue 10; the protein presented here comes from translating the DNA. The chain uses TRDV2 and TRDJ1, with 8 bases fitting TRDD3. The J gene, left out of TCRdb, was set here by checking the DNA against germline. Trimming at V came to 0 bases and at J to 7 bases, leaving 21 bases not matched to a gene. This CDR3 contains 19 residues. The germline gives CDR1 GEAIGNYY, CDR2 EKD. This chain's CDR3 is CACDTGSLGEIGDGRKLIF. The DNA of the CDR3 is TGTGCCTGTGACACCGGAAGTCTGGGGGAGATCGGGGACGGCCGTAAACTCATCTTT.

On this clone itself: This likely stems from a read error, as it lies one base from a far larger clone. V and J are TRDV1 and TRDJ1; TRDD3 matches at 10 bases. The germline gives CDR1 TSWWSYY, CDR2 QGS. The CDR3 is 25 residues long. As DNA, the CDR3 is TGTGCTCTTGGGGAACCCCAGCCCACCGGGCCTTCCTGGGTGGGGGATACTGTCGACACCGATAAACTCACCTTT. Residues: CALGEPQPTGPSWVGDTVDTDKLTF.

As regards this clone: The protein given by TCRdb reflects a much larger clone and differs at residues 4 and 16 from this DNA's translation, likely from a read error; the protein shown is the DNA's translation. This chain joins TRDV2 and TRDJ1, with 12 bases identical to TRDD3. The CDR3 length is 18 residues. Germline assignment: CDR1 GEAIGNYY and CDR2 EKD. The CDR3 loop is CACGAVLGDTKWTDKPIF. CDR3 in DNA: TGTGCCTGTGGCGCAGTACTGGGGGATACAAAGTGGACCGATAAACCCATCTTT.

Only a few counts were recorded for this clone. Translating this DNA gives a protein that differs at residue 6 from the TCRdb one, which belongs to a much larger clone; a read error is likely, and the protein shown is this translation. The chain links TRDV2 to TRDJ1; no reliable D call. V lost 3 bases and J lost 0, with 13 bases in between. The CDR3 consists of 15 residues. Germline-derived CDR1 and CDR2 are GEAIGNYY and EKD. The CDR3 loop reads CACDSFGTYTDKLIF. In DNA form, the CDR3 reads TGTGCCTGTGACTCTTTCGGGACTTACACCGATAAACTCATCTTT.

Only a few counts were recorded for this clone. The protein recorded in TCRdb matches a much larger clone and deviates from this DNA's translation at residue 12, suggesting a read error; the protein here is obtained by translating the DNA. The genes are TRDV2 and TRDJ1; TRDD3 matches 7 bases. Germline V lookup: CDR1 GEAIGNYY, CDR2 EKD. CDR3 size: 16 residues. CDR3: CACDEVGDPFTGKLIF. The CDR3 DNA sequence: TGTGCCTGTGACGAAGTGGGGGACCCTTTCACCGGTAAACTCATCTTT.

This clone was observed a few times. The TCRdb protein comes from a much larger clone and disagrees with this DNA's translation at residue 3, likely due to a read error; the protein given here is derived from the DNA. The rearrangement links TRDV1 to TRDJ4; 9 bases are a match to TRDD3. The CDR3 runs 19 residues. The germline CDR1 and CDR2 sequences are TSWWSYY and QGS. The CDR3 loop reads CAPGELPRLGIRKTRPLIF. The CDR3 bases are TGTGCTCCTGGGGAACTTCCCCGACTGGGGATACGCAAAACCAGACCCCTGATCTTT.

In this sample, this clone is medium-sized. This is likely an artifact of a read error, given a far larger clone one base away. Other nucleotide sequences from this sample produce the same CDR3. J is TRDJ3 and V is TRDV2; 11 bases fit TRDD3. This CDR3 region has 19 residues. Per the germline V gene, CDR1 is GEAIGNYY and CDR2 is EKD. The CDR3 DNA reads TGTGCCTGTGACACCATACTGGGGGATAGCTCCTGGGACACCCGACAGATGTTCTTC. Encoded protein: CACDTILGDSSWDTRQMFF.